This T cell receptor (beta chain) was sequenced in a study of breast tumors, draining lymph nodes, adjacent tissues. Study-wide findings and caveats: Tumor repertoires ranked between lymph nodes and nontumor tissue in diversity, with V and J gene preferences.

The CDR3 is made up of 17 amino acids. With 4 bases removed from V and 7 bases from J, the gap between germline ends came to 21 bases. The germline V gene has CDR1 SGHKS and CDR2 YYEKEE (reference sequence). Breast cancer patients provided tissue from their axillary draining lymph nodes. TCRdb analysed the multiplex PCR reads with MiXCR anew, one entry per CDR3 protein. This sample has around 110,000 distinct CDR3 sequences, with 30% found just once. In this sample, this clonotype turned up many times. Its antigen is undetermined. The TCR was taken from a female donor with breast cancer. Some clones in this sample may be carry-over from other donors' samples. The J gene is TRBJ1-6, the V gene TRBV5-5; the D is unclear. The material sequenced was axillary lymph node tissue. The CDR3 protein is CASSQRVGSLSNSPLHF. The CDR3, as DNA: TGTGCCAGCAGCCAACGTGTGGGCTCTCTGTCAAATTCACCCCTCCACTTT.